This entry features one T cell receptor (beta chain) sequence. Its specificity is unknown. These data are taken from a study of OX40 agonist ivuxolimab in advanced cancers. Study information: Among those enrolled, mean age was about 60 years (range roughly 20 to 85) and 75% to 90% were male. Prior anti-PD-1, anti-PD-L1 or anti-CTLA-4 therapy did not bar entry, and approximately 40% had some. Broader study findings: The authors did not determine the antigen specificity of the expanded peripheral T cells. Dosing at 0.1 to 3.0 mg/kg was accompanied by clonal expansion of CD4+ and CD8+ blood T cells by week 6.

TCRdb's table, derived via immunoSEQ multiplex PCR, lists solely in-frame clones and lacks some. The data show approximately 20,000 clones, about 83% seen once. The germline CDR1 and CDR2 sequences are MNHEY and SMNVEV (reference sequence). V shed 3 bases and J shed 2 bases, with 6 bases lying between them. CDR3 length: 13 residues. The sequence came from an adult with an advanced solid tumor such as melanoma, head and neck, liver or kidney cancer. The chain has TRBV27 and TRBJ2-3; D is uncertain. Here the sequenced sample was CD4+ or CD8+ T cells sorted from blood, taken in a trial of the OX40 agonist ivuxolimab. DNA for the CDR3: TGTGCCAGCAGTTTTTTTCACACAGATACGCAGTATTTT. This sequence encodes CASSFFHTDTQYF.